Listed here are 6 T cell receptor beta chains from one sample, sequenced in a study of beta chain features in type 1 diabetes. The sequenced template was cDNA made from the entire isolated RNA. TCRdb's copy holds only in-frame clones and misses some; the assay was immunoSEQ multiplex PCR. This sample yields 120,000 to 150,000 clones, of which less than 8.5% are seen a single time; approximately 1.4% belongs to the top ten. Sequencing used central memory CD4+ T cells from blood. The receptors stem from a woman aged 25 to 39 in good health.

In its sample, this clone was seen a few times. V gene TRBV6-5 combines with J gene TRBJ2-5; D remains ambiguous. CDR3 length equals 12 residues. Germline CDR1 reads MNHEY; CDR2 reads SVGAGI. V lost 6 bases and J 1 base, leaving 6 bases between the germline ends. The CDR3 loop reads CASRAVQETQYF. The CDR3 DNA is TGTGCCAGCAGGGCAGTCCAAGAGACCCAGTACTTC.

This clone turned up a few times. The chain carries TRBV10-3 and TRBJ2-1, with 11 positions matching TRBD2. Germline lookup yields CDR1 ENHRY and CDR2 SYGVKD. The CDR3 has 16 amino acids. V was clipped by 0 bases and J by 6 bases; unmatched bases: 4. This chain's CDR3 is CAISESLAGGGNEQFF. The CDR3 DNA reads TGTGCCATCAGTGAGTCCCTAGCGGGAGGCGGCAATGAGCAGTTCTTC.

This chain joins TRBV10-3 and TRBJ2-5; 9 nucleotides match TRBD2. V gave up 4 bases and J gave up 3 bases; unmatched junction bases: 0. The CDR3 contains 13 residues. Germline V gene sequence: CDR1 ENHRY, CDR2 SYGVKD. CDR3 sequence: CAISVAGEETQYF. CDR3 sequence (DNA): TGTGCCATCAGTGTAGCGGGAGAAGAGACCCAGTACTTC.

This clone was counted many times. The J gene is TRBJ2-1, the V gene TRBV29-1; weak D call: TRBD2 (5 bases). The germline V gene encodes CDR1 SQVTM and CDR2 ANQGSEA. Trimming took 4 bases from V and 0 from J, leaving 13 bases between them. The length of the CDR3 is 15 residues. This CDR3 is CSVGRVASSYNEQFF. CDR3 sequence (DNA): TGCAGCGTTGGTAGGGTAGCGAGCTCCTACAATGAGCAGTTCTTC.

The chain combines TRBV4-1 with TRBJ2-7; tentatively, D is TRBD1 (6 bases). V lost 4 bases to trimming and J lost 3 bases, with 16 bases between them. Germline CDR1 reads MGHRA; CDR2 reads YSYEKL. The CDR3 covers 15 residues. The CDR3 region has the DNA TGCGCCAGCAGCCGGACACAGGGCCTCCTCTACGAGCAGTACTTC. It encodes CASSRTQGLLYEQYF.

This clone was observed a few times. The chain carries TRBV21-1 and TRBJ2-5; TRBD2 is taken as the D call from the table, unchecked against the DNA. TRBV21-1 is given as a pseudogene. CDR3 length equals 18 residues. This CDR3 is CASSKPRGTGSGGETQYF. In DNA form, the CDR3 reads TGTGCCAGCAGCAAACCGCGAGGCACGGGGTCAGGCGGAGAGACCCAGTACTTC.